Listed here are 32 T cell receptor beta chains from one sample, sequenced in a study of T cell repertoires in cytomegalovirus infection. One entry per CDR3 protein results from TCRdb running MiXCR on the reads. The sample shows some 180,000 distinct CDR3 sequences, about 18% of them seen only once. What was sequenced was CD8+ T cells from PBMCs. The receptors shown here come from a human donor in good health (CMV status not recorded). Some clones in this sample may be carry-over from other donors' samples.

The chain is built from TRBV2 and TRBJ2-2, with TRBD1 matching 7 bases. This CDR3 has 14 amino acids. V shed 3 bases and J 5 bases; nucleotides not matched to a gene: 3. Germline values: CDR1 SNHLY, CDR2 FYNNEI. CDR3 coding DNA: TGTGCCAGCAGTGACCCAGGGGGTACCGGGGAGCTGTTTTTT. Translated, it gives CASSDPGGTGELFF.

V usage is TRBV7-9 and J usage is TRBJ2-1; 8 nucleotides match TRBD2. CDR1 SEHNR and CDR2 FQNEAQ come from the germline V gene (reference sequence). The CDR3 consists of 16 residues. V trimming: 2 bases; J trimming: 9 bases; junction bases outside the gene matches: 12. The CDR3 reads CASSLRGGRNFSEQFF. The CDR3 DNA sequence: TGTGCCAGCAGCTTACGGGGCGGGAGGAATTTTAGTGAGCAGTTCTTC.

This clonotype was seen more than once but under ten times. The chain joins TRBV7-6 to TRBJ1-1, with a tentative D call TRBD1 (6 bases). This CDR3 has 14 residues. V shed 5 bases and J shed 2 bases, with 12 bases lying between them. In germline, CDR1 is SGHVS, CDR2 FNYEAQ. CDR3 in DNA: TGTGCCAGCAGCCGAGGGGGAATAAACACTGAAGCTTTCTTT. Translation: CASSRGGINTEAFF.

This clonotype came up a few times. This chain joins TRBV11-2 and TRBJ2-2; D not certain. The germline V gene encodes CDR1 SGHAT and CDR2 FQNNGV. V lost 3 bases, J lost 6 bases, and 8 bases lay in between. The CDR3 totals 13 residues. Here the CDR3 DNA reads TGTGCCAGCAGCTTGGTGGCTCCCGGGGAGCTGTTTTTT. It is translated as CASSLVAPGELFF.

The V gene is TRBV14, the J gene TRBJ1-1, with D unresolved. From germline, CDR1 is SGHDN and CDR2 FVKESK. This CDR3 contains 15 residues. V was cut by 0 bases and J by 0 bases, with 8 bases left in between. CDR3 sequence reads: CASSQDPAMNTEAFF. The CDR3 DNA reads TGTGCCAGCAGCCAAGATCCTGCGATGAACACTGAAGCTTTCTTT. The full variable domain, rest sourced from reference TRBV14 and TRBJ1-1, is EAGVTQFPSHSVIEKGQTVTLRCDPISGHDNLYWYRRVMGKEIKFLLHFVKESKQDESGMPNNRFLAERTGGTYSTLKVQPAELEDSGVYFCASSQDPAMNTEAFFGQGTRLTVV.

This clonotype was seen a handful of times. V gene TRBV7-2 combines with J gene TRBJ1-2; 9 bases map to TRBD1. In germline, CDR1 is SGHTA, CDR2 FQGNSA. The CDR3 length is 15 residues. V shed 2 bases and J 6 bases; nucleotides not matched to a gene: 7. Here the CDR3 reads CASSLLTGGEDGYTF. The CDR3, as DNA: TGTGCCAGCAGCTTATTGACAGGGGGAGAAGATGGCTACACCTTC.

This clonotype was found a few times. The chain links TRBV6-1 to TRBJ2-2; possible D gene TRBD2, 5 bases. This CDR3 region has 12 residues. Germline V lookup: CDR1 MNHNS, CDR2 SASEGT. Between the trimmed V and J ends, which lost 8 bases and 7 bases, there was a span of 11 bases. The DNA of the CDR3 is TGTGCCAGCCCAGCGGAGGACGGGGAGCTGTTTTTT. This translates into CASPAEDGELFF.

CDR3 coding DNA: TGTGCCATCAGTGAGTCGGTACTTCACTACGAAAGTTCCACAGATACGCAGTATTTT. Encoded protein: CAISESVLHYESSTDTQYF. V and J are TRBV10-3 and TRBJ2-3; unclear D gene. Germline CDR1 ENHRY, CDR2 SYGVKD. Trimming removed 0 bases at V and 2 bases at J, with 21 bases between. The CDR3 extends over 19 amino acids.

The chain recombines TRBV7-8 with TRBJ1-1, with no clear D. V lost 1 base and J 6 bases, leaving 9 bases between the germline ends. This CDR3 is built from 13 residues. Germline V gene data show CDR1 as SGHVS and CDR2 as FQNEAQ. CDR3 sequence reads: CASSLETAPEAFF. CDR3 nucleotide sequence: TGTGCCAGCAGCTTAGAAACGGCCCCTGAAGCTTTCTTT.

This clonotype was observed a few times. The chain combines TRBV12-5 with TRBJ2-1; D might be TRBD2 (7 bases). The CDR3 has 16 amino acids. Trimming pared 0 bases from V and 10 bases from J, leaving 19 bases between. Germline V gives CDR1 LGHNT, CDR2 FRNRAP. CDR3 loop: CASGLVLGGGPGEQFF. The CDR3 bases are TGTGCTAGTGGTTTGGTACTAGGGGGGGGGCCCGGAGAGCAGTTCTTC.

This clonotype was seen a few times. The chain links TRBV12-3 or TRBV12-4 to TRBJ2-1; unclear D gene. Deletions cut 6 bases from V and 0 bases from J, with 12 bases between. This CDR3 has 15 residues. The CDR3: CASRHRHRSYNEQFF. The DNA of the CDR3 is TGTGCCAGCAGGCATCGACACCGCTCCTACAATGAGCAGTTCTTC.

The V and J genes are TRBV2 and TRBJ2-4; a weak D match, TRBD2 (5 bases). Germline V CDR1 and CDR2: SNHLY, FYNNEI. This CDR3 contains 16 residues. Trimming pared 3 bases from V and 0 bases from J, leaving 12 bases between. The CDR3 DNA follows: TGTGCCAGCAGTGACGGACTCCTTCTAGCCAAAAACATTCAGTACTTC. This sequence encodes CASSDGLLLAKNIQYF.

The rearrangement uses TRBV27 and TRBJ1-6, with TRBD1 matching 7 bases. This CDR3 is 14 amino acids long. V shed 6 bases, J shed 8 bases, and the junction held 7 bases outside the gene matches. CDR1 MNHEY and CDR2 SMNVEV come from the germline V gene (reference sequence). CDR3 nucleotide sequence: TGTGCCAGCAGGACAGGGTTAGGCTATTCACCCCTCCACTTT. Protein product: CASRTGLGYSPLHF.

V usage is TRBV28 and J usage is TRBJ2-7; D is ambiguous. The CDR3 runs to 17 residues. The V end was cut by 6 bases, the J end by 6 bases, with 27 bases between. Germline CDR1 reads MDHEN; CDR2 reads SYDVKM. CDR3 DNA sequence: TGTGCCAGCAGCCGGATAGAGGCTCGACACGGAACTCGCGAGCAGTACTTC. It translates to CASSRIEARHGTREQYF.

This clonotype has a count of ten or more. V gene TRBV7-2 combines with J gene TRBJ2-3, with TRBD1 identical over 11 bases. The CDR3 length is 15 residues. Trimming removed 5 bases from V and 4 bases from J; junction bases left unmatched: 5. Germline CDR1 reads SGHTA; CDR2 reads FQGNSA. The CDR3 protein is CASSRTGGASDTQYF. CDR3 coding DNA: TGTGCCAGCAGCCGGACAGGGGGCGCATCAGATACGCAGTATTTT.

The chain combines TRBV6-5 with TRBJ2-2; D gene unclear. The CDR3 has 15 residues. With 0 bases removed from V and 4 bases from J, the gap between germline ends came to 9 bases. Germline V gene data show CDR1 as MNHEY and CDR2 as SVGAGI. The CDR3 DNA is TGTGCCAGCAGTTACTCTCGTGGGATCACCGGGGAGCTGTTTTTT. As protein: CASSYSRGITGELFF.

The rearrangement links TRBV2 to TRBJ1-5, with unresolved D. This CDR3 contains 15 residues. The V end lost 6 bases, the J end lost 3 bases, and 15 bases lay between the germline ends. Germline-derived CDR1 and CDR2 are SNHLY and FYNNEI. In nucleotides, the CDR3 is TGTGCCAGCAGGCCCACAACATCGGCCAATCAGCCCCAGCATTTT. It is translated as CASRPTTSANQPQHF.

This clonotype has a handful of counts. The chain joins TRBV10-3 to TRBJ2-3, with D possibly matching TRBD2 (5 bases). Per germline, CDR1 ENHRY and CDR2 SYGVKD. The CDR3 runs to 13 residues. The V gene lost 9 bases and the J gene lost 3 bases, with 13 bases spanning the gap. The CDR3 nucleotides are TGTGCCATTAAGGACTTTAGGACAGATACGCAGTATTTT. This codes for CAIKDFRTDTQYF.

This clonotype was seen only a few times. This sequence joins TRBV20-1 and TRBJ1-5; D gene ambiguous. This CDR3 comprises 12 residues. Trimming took 1 base from V and 4 from J, leaving 5 bases between them. Germline V gives CDR1 DFQATT, CDR2 SNEGSKA (reference sequence). The CDR3 region is CSARAVNQPQHF. The CDR3 bases are TGCAGTGCTAGAGCGGTTAATCAGCCCCAGCATTTT.

This clonotype was detected only a few times. The CDR3 spells CASSKSSYNEQFF. CDR3 DNA sequence: TGTGCCAGCAGCAAGAGCTCCTACAATGAGCAGTTCTTC. This chain uses TRBV7-6 with TRBJ2-1; no definite D call. CDR3 length: 13 residues. Trimming removed 5 bases at V and 0 bases at J, with 5 bases between. The germline CDR1 and CDR2 sequences are SGHVS and FNYEAQ.

This clonotype is judged medium-sized (0.01 to 0.1%). V gene TRBV7-2 combines with J gene TRBJ2-7; the D gene is possibly TRBD1 (7 bases). Between the trimmed V and J ends, which lost 1 base and 6 bases, there was a span of 13 bases. Germline V gene sequence: CDR1 SGHTA, CDR2 FQGNSA. There are 14 residues in the CDR3. The CDR3, as DNA: TGTGCCAGCAGCTTAGTGTCAGGGGGGAGCGAGCAGTACTTC. This codes for CASSLVSGGSEQYF.

The chain is built from TRBV6-5 and TRBJ1-1, with unresolved D. This CDR3 is built from 16 residues. Deletions cut 0 bases from V and 5 bases from J, with 16 bases between. Looked up from germline, CDR1 is MNHEY and CDR2 is SVGAGI. The CDR3 reads CASSYSPGEGGTEAFF. The CDR3, as DNA: TGTGCCAGCAGTTACTCGCCCGGAGAGGGAGGTACTGAAGCTTTCTTT.

The chain's CDR3 is CASSLNFPPGIADTQYF. For the CDR3, the DNA is TGTGCCAGCAGCCTTAATTTCCCTCCGGGAATCGCAGATACGCAGTATTTT. The chain combines TRBV13 with TRBJ2-3, with D maybe TRBD2 (5 bases). This CDR3 is built from 17 residues. V dropped 5 bases and J dropped 4 bases, with 22 bases sitting between them. Per germline, CDR1 PRHDT and CDR2 FYEKMQ (reference sequence).

This chain connects TRBV20-1 to TRBJ2-5; 11 nucleotides line up with TRBD2. This CDR3 has 15 residues. CDR1 DFQATT and CDR2 SNEGSKA come from the germline V gene (reference sequence). V was clipped by 1 base and J by 4 bases; unmatched bases: 5. The CDR3 here is CSARGLAGGLETQYF. The CDR3 DNA reads as TGCAGTGCTAGAGGGCTAGCGGGGGGTCTAGAGACCCAGTACTTC.

The sample holds a few counts of this clonotype. This chain links TRBV6-2 or TRBV6-3 with TRBJ2-1; D remains unclear. The CDR3 contains 12 residues. Trimming shortened V by 5 bases and J by 2 bases, and 4 bases separated the two germline ends. Germline-derived CDR1 and CDR2 are MNHEY and SVGEGT. The CDR3 reads CASSHPYNEQFF. For the CDR3, the DNA is TGTGCCAGCAGTCACCCCTACAATGAGCAGTTCTTC.

This chain links TRBV10-3 with TRBJ1-5, with D possibly TRBD1 on 5 matching bases. Trimming cost V 3 bases and J 3 bases, with 12 bases left between them. The CDR3 loop spans 15 amino acids. CDR1 ENHRY and CDR2 SYGVKD come from the germline V gene. Written as DNA, the CDR3 is TGTGCCATCAGTGAATTAAGGGGTCCCAATCAGCCCCAGCATTTT. Protein sequence: CAISELRGPNQPQHF.

There are a few counts of this clonotype. V and J are TRBV28 and TRBJ2-7; either TRBD1 or TRBD2 may supply D (5 bases each). The CDR3 has 15 residues. The V and J ends lost 5 bases and 2 bases respectively, with 16 bases between them. Germline V gene data show CDR1 as MDHEN and CDR2 as SYDVKM. The DNA of the CDR3 is TGTGCCAGCAGTCTAGGGACGGGAAACACCTACGAGCAGTACTTC. Amino acids: CASSLGTGNTYEQYF.

V gene TRBV7-6 combines with J gene TRBJ2-7; 8 bases are a match to TRBD1. Germline assignment: CDR1 SGHVS and CDR2 FNYEAQ. The CDR3 is 16 residues long. J lost 3 bases, V lost 4 bases, and 11 bases had no gene match. CDR3 region: CASSSEQGAVFYEQYF. CDR3 in DNA: TGTGCCAGCAGCTCTGAGCAGGGGGCCGTTTTCTACGAGCAGTACTTC.

This rearrangement joins TRBV20-1 to TRBJ1-5; 10 nucleotides match TRBD1. The CDR3 loop spans 16 amino acids. V lost 0 bases, J lost 4 bases, and 6 bases stayed unmatched. From germline, CDR1 is DFQATT and CDR2 SNEGSKA (reference sequence). CDR3 protein: CSARDEEGQGNQPQHF. As DNA, the CDR3 is TGCAGTGCTAGAGATGAAGAGGGACAGGGGAATCAGCCCCAGCATTTT.

This sequence joins TRBV6-2 or TRBV6-3 and TRBJ2-7; tentatively, D is TRBD1 (6 bases). This CDR3 is built from 18 residues. The germline V and J ends were trimmed by 4 bases and 2 bases, with 24 bases remaining between them. CDR1 is MNHEY and CDR2 is SVGEGT in the germline V gene. The DNA for the CDR3 is TGTGCCAGCAGTTTAGTCCGTTTGACGGACAGTCATGCCTACGAGCAGTACTTC. This encodes CASSLVRLTDSHAYEQYF.

Many counts were recorded for this clonotype. The V call is TRBV7-8, the J call TRBJ2-1; 9 nucleotides align to TRBD1. CDR3 length: 17 residues. Germline V CDR1 and CDR2: SGHVS, FQNEAQ. The J segment lost 4 bases and the V segment lost 0 bases, leaving 7 bases of the junction unmatched. CDR3 in DNA: TGTGCCAGCAGCTTAGCAGCCCGGGACAGGGCGTACAATGAGCAGTTCTTC. Encoded protein: CASSLAARDRAYNEQFF.

The chain has TRBV6-6 and TRBJ1-5, with D unresolved. Trimming pared 2 bases from V and 4 bases from J, leaving 9 bases between. CDR1 MNHNY and CDR2 SVGAGI come from the germline V gene (reference sequence). The CDR3 consists of 14 residues. The CDR3 DNA reads TGTGCCAGCAGTTACGGTCGGATTAATCAGCCCCAGCATTTT. This encodes CASSYGRINQPQHF.